This TCR beta chain appears in the sequencing data of a study of CD8+ T cells in alopecia areata. Study outcomes and limitations: In scalp and blood, many expanded lesional clones persisted during tofacitinib. Expanded CD8+ clones among the top 100, and scalp clonality, were significantly decreased by tofacitinib.

Sequencing templates came from extracted RNA that was reverse transcribed into cDNA. Sequencing was performed with immunoSEQ multiplex PCR; in TCRdb, only in-frame clones are kept and a portion is missing. The sample has approximately 180,000 clones; approximately 52% are singletons. This clone was seen only a few times. No antigen is known for it. Deletions cut 2 bases from V and 6 bases from J, with 8 bases between. The CDR3 runs 13 residues. Germline values: CDR1 MNHEY, CDR2 SVGAGI. The treatment is: oral pan-JAK inhibitor, 5-10 mg twice daily. The source was CD4+ T cells sorted from blood, collected at approximately week 56, from a patient treated with tofacitinib. The genes are TRBV6-5 and TRBJ2-1; possibly TRBD1 for D (6 bases). This receptor was taken from a human donor with alopecia areata. Here the CDR3 DNA reads TGTGCCAGCAGTTACGGACAGATCAATGAGCAGTTCTTC. As protein: CASSYGQINEQFF.